The clone carrying this T cell receptor beta chain has a handful of counts. Its antigen remains unknown. The data were taken from a study of T-cell memory formation after mild COVID-19. Study-level background: Clusters of TCRs were largely donor specific. Points from the study as a whole: Unconfirmed was the SARS-CoV-2 specificity of second-wave clones that peaked on day 37. Pre-infection memory carried some responding clones, suggesting that cross-reactive memory joined.

Barcoded TCR alpha and TCR beta cDNA libraries with UMIs came from 5'RACE using constant-segment primers. MiXCR, run by TCRdb on the 5' RACE reads, gives a single entry per CDR3 protein. The data show around 200,000 distinct CDR3 sequences, around 25% seen once. Germline CDR1 SQVTM, CDR2 ANQGSEA. The V gene lost 4 bases and the J gene lost 8 bases, with 14 bases spanning the gap. The CDR3 consists of 12 residues. What was sequenced was PBMCs or a T cell subset sorted from them (not recorded which). The TCR originated in an adult woman who had mild COVID-19 (a few samples of this study predate the infection). Cell type and time point are not known. The chain combines TRBV29-1 with TRBJ1-2; D gene unclear. The DNA of the CDR3 is TGCAGCGTTGTCGACCCGAGTGAGGGCTACACCTTC. Translation gives CSVVDPSEGYTF.